This TCR beta chain originates from a study of blood T cell repertoires in COVID-19. About the study: From the United States, Italy and Spain came samples of acute and convalescent COVID-19. Nucleic acid was either cDNA or gDNA, and it came from T cells, B-cell-depleted T cells, or PBMCs.

The V and J ends lost 2 bases and 6 bases respectively, with 22 bases between them. From germline, CDR1 is LGHDT and CDR2 YNNKEL (reference sequence). The CDR3 extends over 18 amino acids. In the original workflow: Estimated nucleated cell counts came from reference gene primer amplification. Profiling relied on immunoSEQ multiplex PCR, and the TCRdb table lists in-frame clones only, not all of them. V and J calls and clone size are copied from that table; D and trimming were computed from the DNA. Found here are 300,000 to 450,000 clones, approximately 81% of them singletons; the top ten hold roughly 3.7%.

The V and J genes are TRBV3-1 (or the pseudogene TRBV3-2) and TRBJ2-2; a weak D match, TRBD1 (6 bases). Sequencing used peripheral blood. The sequence came from a woman younger than 30 with acute or convalescent COVID-19. CDR3 DNA: TGTGCCAGCAGCCAATGGGATTTTACTCAGGGGAATGCCGGGGAGCTGTTTTTT. Its translation: CASSQWDFTQGNAGELFF.